This entry lists 11 T cell receptor beta chains sequenced from one sample in a study of T cells in narcolepsy. Generated by immunoSEQ multiplex PCR, the TCRdb table keeps only in-frame clones and is missing some. The sample consists of about 30,000 clones, 79% of them appearing once. The sequencing input was CD45RA- memory CD4+ T cells from PBMCs. The receptors were sampled from a human donor with narcolepsy.

CDR3 DNA sequence: TGTGCCAGCAGCTCACAGGGTTTCTATGGCTACACCTTC. Amino acid sequence: CASSSQGFYGYTF. This chain links TRBV2 with TRBJ1-2, with D maybe TRBD1 (6 bases). V lost 6 bases to trimming and J lost 4 bases, with 12 bases between them. In germline, CDR1 is SNHLY, CDR2 FYNNEI. This CDR3 comprises 13 residues.

V usage is TRBV14 and J usage is TRBJ2-1; 14 bases line up with TRBD2. In germline, CDR1 is SGHDN, CDR2 FVKESK. J lost 4 bases, V lost 6 bases, and 11 bases had no gene match. The CDR3 is made up of 18 amino acids. For the CDR3, the DNA is TGTGCCAGCAGACGCACCGGGACTAGCGGGAGCTGGTACAATGAGCAGTTCTTC. As protein: CASRRTGTSGSWYNEQFF.

In its sample, this clone was seen once. V usage is TRBV4-1 and J usage is TRBJ1-1; TRBD1 might be the D (6 bases). With 4 bases removed from V and 3 bases from J, the gap between germline ends came to 21 bases. Germline lookup yields CDR1 MGHRA and CDR2 YSYEKL. The CDR3 loop spans 17 amino acids. CDR3 DNA sequence: TGCGCCAGCAGCCCGCTAGGGAGGGGGAGGACAGACACTGAAGCTTTCTTT. Its translation: CASSPLGRGRTDTEAFF.

This chain joins TRBV5-6 and TRBJ1-1, with a tentative D call TRBD1 (6 bases). V lost 2 bases and J lost 0, with 14 bases in between. The CDR3 is 16 amino acids. Germline values: CDR1 SGHDT, CDR2 YYEEEE. The CDR3 nucleotides read TGTGCCAGCAGCTTTGCTATCGACAGGTTGAACACTGAAGCTTTCTTT. Its translation is CASSFAIDRLNTEAFF.

The chain joins TRBV30 to TRBJ1-5, with D hard to call. CDR1 is GTSNPN, CDR2 SVGIG, per germline (reference sequence). The CDR3 runs 13 residues. The V and J ends lost 1 base and 5 bases respectively, with 9 bases between them. CDR3 region: CAWSGEKDQPQHF. The CDR3 nucleotides are TGTGCCTGGAGTGGGGAAAAAGATCAGCCCCAGCATTTT.

The J gene is TRBJ1-5, the V gene TRBV5-6; perhaps TRBD1 as D (6 bases). Germline loops: CDR1 SGHDT, CDR2 YYEEEE. V was shortened by 2 bases and J by 1 base, with 13 bases between the two germline ends. This CDR3 comprises 16 residues. The CDR3 reads CASSFSRGRSNQPQHF. CDR3 DNA sequence: TGTGCCAGCAGCTTTTCCAGGGGCCGGAGCAATCAGCCCCAGCATTTT. The whole variable domain, filled in from reference TRBV5-6 and TRBJ1-5, reads DAGVTQSPTHLIKTRGQQVTLRCSPKSGHDTVSWYQQALGQGPQFIFQYYEEEERQRGNFPDRFSGHQFPNYSSELNVNALLLGDSALYLCASSFSRGRSNQPQHFGDGTRLSIL.

V usage is TRBV7-8 and J usage is TRBJ2-3; 12 positions agree with TRBD2. Germline CDR1 and CDR2: SGHVS and FQNEAQ. The V and J ends lost 4 bases and 4 bases, in that order; junction bases with no gene match: 6. This CDR3 has 16 amino acids. The CDR3 region has the DNA TGTGCCAGCAGCTCGACTAGCGGGGGTGGCGCAGATACGCAGTATTTT. The encoded protein is CASSSTSGGGADTQYF.

The gene calls are TRBV12-5 and TRBJ1-1; TRBD1 aligns across 8 bases. Looked up from germline, CDR1 is LGHNT and CDR2 is FRNRAP. The CDR3 has 16 residues. Trimming removed 5 bases from V and 3 bases from J; junction bases left unmatched: 11. The CDR3 reads CASGPSQGALDTEAFF. DNA of the CDR3: TGTGCTAGTGGTCCCTCGCAGGGGGCCTTGGACACTGAAGCTTTCTTT.

The CDR3 DNA follows: TGTGCCAGCAGCTTGTTCGGTAGCGGGATGGGAACCGGGGAGCTGTTTTTT. It encodes CASSLFGSGMGTGELFF. The chain links TRBV5-6 to TRBJ2-2; TRBD2 agrees at 8 bases. The CDR3 loop spans 17 amino acids. CDR1 is SGHDT, CDR2 YYEEEE, per germline. J gave up 5 bases and V 1 base, and 10 bases lay outside the gene matches.

The J gene is TRBJ2-5, the V gene TRBV5-1, with 8 nucleotides matching TRBD1. Trimming removed 0 bases from V and 5 bases from J; junction bases left unmatched: 9. This CDR3 is built from 16 residues. Germline assignment: CDR1 SGHRS and CDR2 YFSETQ. This CDR3 reads CASSLEPRGQEETQYF. CDR3 sequence (DNA): TGCGCCAGCAGCTTGGAACCCAGGGGGCAAGAGGAGACCCAGTACTTC.

As concerns this clone: One junction end disagrees with the germline gene, perhaps due to a read error. The CDR3 loop reads CASSPGLLTGGANVLTF. The CDR3 coding sequence is TGTGCTAGCAGTCCGGGACTACTAACGGGCGGGGCCAACGTCCTGACTTTC. The chain is built from TRBV7-7 and TRBJ2-6; TRBD2 matches 7 bases. CDR3 length: 17 amino acids. CDR1 and CDR2 from the germline V gene are SSHAT and FNYEAQ (reference sequence).